Detailed here is one TCR beta chain. The specificity of this receptor is unknown. Per-nucleotide qualities are absent, and no much larger clonotype sits a single base away. These data are taken from a study of CD8 T cells in Susac syndrome (dated by TCRdb to between 2018 and 2020). In the study overall: The study used repertoire sequencing to test whether antigen drove CD8+ T cell activation and differentiation in Susac syndrome. What the work shows at the level of the full study, not this receptor alone: The study acknowledged that relatively few individuals were included in the TCR sequencing and HLA analysis.

RNA was extracted using the RNeasy kit, and about 0.5 to 1 microgram was reverse transcribed with random hexamers. The immunoSEQ multiplex PCR assay, which covers 54 Vbeta and 13 Jbeta segments, was used to amplify TCR beta CDR3 regions. PCR amplification bias was corrected by using a synthetic template baseline for primer optimization and computational correction. The original pipeline was this. Only productive sequences were kept, with reads annotated to V, D and J genes according to IMGT and analyzed in immunoSEQ Analyzer. Clonality was computed as one minus Shannon entropy normalized by log2 of the number of productive unique sequences. For each patient and control, public and private clones were evaluated within the 100 most prevalent clones. Clones were defined as Susac-specific when absent from the healthy and MS cohorts, from approximately 1,100 published viral clones and from other ImmuneACCESS disease sequences. TCRdb took the public reads, trimmed them with fastp at Q25, ran MiXCR for clone calling and kept in-frame beta chains. One record per CDR3 amino acid sequence lists the most common genes and DNA. The V and J calls and clone size are TCRdb's, not the authors'. In all, the sample holds around 200,000 distinct CDR3 sequences, and 90% to 95% of those were seen once. In total, the top ten clones hold around 0.1% of the sample.

Peripheral blood CD8+ and CD4+ T cells from healthy donors, Susac syndrome patients and multiple sclerosis patients were profiled by high-throughput TCR beta sequencing. The healthy donors served as controls matched for age and sex. Bulk CD8+ and CD4+ T cells were purified magnetically by negative isolation, whereas CD8+ TEMRA cells were enriched by FACS. Blood was drawn into EDTA tubes, processed within 24 hours, and PBMCs were isolated by density gradient centrifugation. PBMCs intended for TCR sequencing were frozen in liquid nitrogen and were later thawed in a 37 degrees C water bath. Purity of sorted or isolated CD4+, CD8+ and CD8+ TEMRA cells was at least 90%. The CDR3, cysteine through phenylalanine, is 12 amino acids long. This entry keeps only the CDR3 DNA: 36 bases, framed from base 1. V was cut back by 2 bases and J by 8 bases, leaving a gap of 8 bases between them. The CDR1 and CDR2 encoded by the germline V gene are SGDLS and YYNGEE.

The receptor was derived from a human donor in good health. Rearrangement joined TRBV9 to TRBJ2-1; TRBD1 is perhaps the D gene, given 5 matching bases. Sequencing was performed on CD4+ T cells from PBMCs. The CDR3 here reads CASSVPGYEQFF. The bases are TGTGCCAGCAGCGTGCCAGGGTATGAGCAGTTCTTC.